The 28 T cell receptor beta chains reported below all come from one sample, sequenced in a study of blood T cells in healthy people across ages. Next came a second PCR, run for about 6 to 12 cycles, which used a sample-barcoded 5' primer along with a J-beta primer mix. Using its own MiXCR run on the 5' RACE reads, TCRdb lists one record per CDR3 protein. Among around 900,000 distinct CDR3 sequences, around 54% were seen once, and the ten largest hold about 20%. Sequencing was performed on blood. The receptors stem from a woman aged 55-69 years in good health.

The CDR3 region has the DNA TGCAGTGCTAGAGATAGGCTAGCGGGAGGCGCCTACGAGCAGTACTTC. Translation: CSARDRLAGGAYEQYF. This sequence joins TRBV20-1 and TRBJ2-7; 11 nucleotides line up with TRBD2. The V segment lost 0 bases and the J segment 2 bases; nucleotides outside the gene matches: 6. Germline assignment: CDR1 DFQATT and CDR2 SNEGSKA (reference sequence). The CDR3 is made up of 16 amino acids.

This clonotype was counted only a few times. This rearrangement joins TRBV28 to TRBJ2-4; D is unclear. The J call could be wrong; TRBJ2-7 is a better fit for the DNA end. The CDR3 is 11 residues long. From germline, CDR1 is MDHEN and CDR2 SYDVKM. CDR3 in amino acids: CASNLRDEQYF. The CDR3 region has the DNA TGTGCCAGCAATCTCCGGGACGAGCAGTACTTC.

CDR3 loop: CASRPGGPLETQYF. The CDR3 DNA reads TGTGCCAGCAGGCCCGGGGGGCCCTTAGAGACCCAGTACTTC. The genes are TRBV28 and TRBJ2-5; D possibly corresponds to TRBD2 (7 bases). This CDR3 comprises 14 residues. Germline values: CDR1 MDHEN, CDR2 SYDVKM. V dropped 6 bases and J dropped 4 bases, with 15 bases sitting between them.

The chain couples TRBV11-1 to TRBJ2-3; no reliable D call. Germline V gene lookup returns CDR1 SGHAT and CDR2 FQDESV (reference sequence). This CDR3 spans 14 amino acids. V was shortened by 3 bases and J by 3 bases, with 10 bases between the two germline ends. The CDR3 spells CASSFTRMTDTQYF. CDR3 coding DNA: TGTGCCAGCAGCTTTACAAGAATGACAGATACGCAGTATTTT.

On this clonotype: Relative to the germline gene, one junction end is altered; a read error may explain this. This chain joins TRBV2 and TRBJ1-5; no clear D. Germline V gene lookup returns CDR1 SNHLY and CDR2 FYNNEI. The CDR3 covers 14 residues. CDR3 region: CASRGPYSKQPQHF. DNA for the CDR3: TGTGCCAGCAGAGGACCGTATAGCAAACAGCCCCAGCATTTT.

The V and J genes are TRBV3-1 and TRBJ1-5; tentative D call: TRBD1 (5 bases). The germline gives CDR1 LGHDT, CDR2 YNNKEL (reference sequence). With 1 base removed from V and 0 bases from J, the gap between germline ends came to 13 bases. The CDR3 is made up of 17 amino acids. CDR3 amino acids: CASSQGRPRGSNQPQHF. The CDR3 nucleotides are TGTGCCAGCAGCCAAGGCCGGCCAAGGGGTAGCAATCAGCCCCAGCATTTT. The full variable domain, rest sourced from reference TRBV3-1 and TRBJ1-5, is DTAVSQTPKYLVTQMGNDKSIKCEQNLGHDTMYWYKQDSKKFLKIMFSYNNKELIINETVPNRFSPKSPDKAHLNLHINSLELGDSAVYFCASSQGRPRGSNQPQHFGDGTRLSIL.

This chain joins TRBV20-1 and TRBJ2-7, with 10 bases aligning to TRBD2. The CDR3 extends over 15 amino acids. Unmatched junction bases numbered 12, after V lost 3 bases and J lost 7 bases. Germline-derived CDR1 and CDR2 are DFQATT and SNEGSKA (reference sequence). The CDR3, as DNA: TGCAGTGCTAGTAGCGGACTAGCGGAAAACAATGAGCAGTACTTC. Translation gives CSASSGLAENNEQYF.

The chain couples TRBV4-3 to TRBJ2-1; the match to TRBD2 covers 9 bases. CDR1 LGHNA and CDR2 YSLEER come from the germline V gene. Trimming cost V 2 bases and J 7 bases; bases outside gene matches: 12. This CDR3 is 17 amino acids long. The DNA of the CDR3 is TGCGCCAGCAGCCAAACTTCCCCGGGACTAGCATGGAATGAGCAGTTCTTC. Amino acid sequence: CASSQTSPGLAWNEQFF.

The chain is built from TRBV20-1 and TRBJ2-1, with 8 bases matching TRBD2. The junction had 14 bases not matched to a gene; V was cut back by 3 bases and J by 10 bases. Germline V CDR1 and CDR2: DFQATT, SNEGSKA (reference sequence). The CDR3 extends over 15 amino acids. CDR3 sequence: CSASYGRVLGVEQFF. The CDR3 bases are TGCAGTGCTAGTTACGGGAGGGTCCTAGGGGTCGAGCAGTTCTTC.

The chain carries TRBV5-1 and TRBJ2-6; D not certain. CDR1 is SGHRS, CDR2 YFSETQ, per germline. Trimming took off 1 base at V and 2 bases at J, with 16 bases between the two ends. The length of the CDR3 is 18 residues. CDR3 amino acids: CASSLPGSVSAGANVLTF. The CDR3 DNA sequence: TGCGCCAGCAGCTTGCCCGGGTCGGTTTCGGCTGGGGCCAACGTCCTGACTTTC.

This chain connects TRBV20-1 to TRBJ2-7, with 8 bases lining up with TRBD1. The end of the DNA fits TRBJ2-5 better, so the J call may be wrong. The CDR3 is 14 amino acids. The V gene's germline CDR1 is DFQATT and CDR2 SNEGSKA (reference sequence). The CDR3 sequence: CSAYTTGVRETQYF. DNA for the CDR3: TGCAGTGCCTACACGACAGGGGTGCGGGAGACCCAGTACTTC.

V and J are TRBV27 and TRBJ1-2, with a possible D match to TRBD1 (5 bases). The CDR3 is made up of 15 amino acids. Trimming cost V 6 bases and J 4 bases, with 18 bases left between them. CDR1 MNHEY and CDR2 SMNVEV come from the germline V gene (reference sequence). The CDR3 nucleotides are TGTGCCAGCAGCCCCGGGACGGGATTAGTCTATGGCTACACCTTC. Amino acid sequence: CASSPGTGLVYGYTF.

The gene calls are TRBV27 and TRBJ2-7; 9 bases line up with TRBD2. Germline-derived CDR1 and CDR2 are MNHEY and SMNVEV (reference sequence). V trimming: 2 bases; J trimming: 1 base; junction bases outside the gene matches: 3. CDR3 length: 15 residues. The CDR3 DNA reads TGTGCCAGCAGTTTAATCACTAGCGGGTCCTACGAGCAGTACTTC. This gives the protein CASSLITSGSYEQYF.

This clonotype was seen ten or more times. The V call is TRBV10-3, the J call TRBJ2-6; 7 nucleotides agree with TRBD1. This CDR3 contains 16 residues. Trimming took 6 bases from V and 4 from J; bases not matched to a gene: 9. Germline-derived CDR1 and CDR2 are ENHRY and SYGVKD. The CDR3 loop is CAISTGEFDGANVLTF. CDR3 DNA sequence: TGTGCCATCAGCACAGGGGAATTCGACGGGGCCAACGTCCTGACTTTC.

This chain links TRBV6-2 or TRBV6-3 with TRBJ2-3; TRBD1 aligns across 7 bases. After removal of 2 bases from V and 5 bases from J, the junction contained 19 bases not matched to a gene. The germline gives CDR1 MNHEY, CDR2 SVGEGT. The CDR3 covers 19 residues. The CDR3 DNA sequence: TGTGCCAGCAGTTACCGGCAGGGGGAATATGAGGCTAGTGGAGATACGCAGTATTTT. This sequence encodes CASSYRQGEYEASGDTQYF.

This clonotype has just a few counts. Here the CDR3 reads CSVLDGSYEQYF. The CDR3 region has the DNA TGCAGCGTTCTGGACGGATCCTACGAGCAGTACTTC. The genes are TRBV29-1 and TRBJ2-5; D gene unclear. Judging by the DNA end, TRBJ2-7 fits better; the J call may be wrong. CDR3 size: 12 residues. Per germline, CDR1 SQVTM and CDR2 ANQGSEA.

The chain couples TRBV7-2 to TRBJ2-1; TRBD2 matches at 7 bases. This CDR3 region has 15 residues. Trimming cost V 0 bases and J 6 bases; bases outside gene matches: 5. The germline V gene encodes CDR1 SGHTA and CDR2 FQGNSA. The CDR3 loop is CASSLAREKGNEQFF. The DNA of the CDR3 is TGTGCCAGCAGCTTAGCGCGGGAGAAAGGCAATGAGCAGTTCTTC.

This chain connects TRBV12-3 or TRBV12-4 to TRBJ1-2; possibly TRBD1 for D (6 bases). V lost 7 bases and J 3 bases, leaving 18 bases between the germline ends. CDR3 length: 15 residues. The CDR3 coding sequence is TGTGCCAGCAAACCGAACCAGGACAGTGACTATGGCTACACCTTC. It codes for CASKPNQDSDYGYTF.

The V and J genes are TRBV28 and TRBJ2-1; D call uncertain. The CDR3 has 15 residues. V was shortened by 3 bases and J by 1 base, with 10 bases between the two germline ends. CDR1 and CDR2 from the germline V gene are MDHEN and SYDVKM. This CDR3 is CASSFNTRSYNEQFF. In nucleotides, the CDR3 is TGTGCCAGCAGTTTCAACACCCGATCCTACAATGAGCAGTTCTTC.

V gene TRBV7-2 combines with J gene TRBJ1-6, with D unresolved. The CDR3 is 13 residues long. Deletions cut 1 base from V and 10 bases from J, with 8 bases between. Looked up from germline, CDR1 is SGHTA and CDR2 is FQGNSA. The CDR3 here is CASSLDGVSPLHF. CDR3 bases: TGTGCCAGCAGCTTAGATGGGGTATCACCCCTCCACTTT.

The V call is TRBV6-2 or TRBV6-3, the J call TRBJ2-7; 7 bases match TRBD1. The CDR3 is 15 amino acids. Germline values: CDR1 MNHEY, CDR2 SVGEGT. V shed 5 bases, J shed 2 bases, and the junction held 9 bases outside the gene matches. CDR3 nucleotides: TGTGCCAGCAGTAACTACGGGACAGAGACCTACGAGCAGTACTTC. Translation: CASSNYGTETYEQYF.

The CDR3 DNA sequence: TGCAGCGTTGAAGTCGCAGGGGGGACAGATACGCAGTATTTT. Encoded protein: CSVEVAGGTDTQYF. The chain combines TRBV29-1 with TRBJ2-3; D is perhaps TRBD1 (7 bases). The CDR3 has 14 amino acids. The V gene lost 1 base and the J gene lost 3 bases, with 11 bases spanning the gap. CDR1 SQVTM and CDR2 ANQGSEA come from the germline V gene.

The chain couples TRBV28 to TRBJ2-5; no firm D call. V was shortened by 7 bases and J by 2 bases, with 20 bases between the two germline ends. Per germline, CDR1 MDHEN and CDR2 SYDVKM. This CDR3 has 16 residues. The chain's CDR3 is CASKIRADIQQETQYF. As DNA, the CDR3 is TGTGCCAGCAAGATTCGGGCTGACATCCAACAAGAGACCCAGTACTTC.

A note on this clonotype: At one end the junction does not follow the germline gene, possibly because of a read error. V usage is TRBV9 and J usage is TRBJ2-3, with D perhaps assigned TRBD1 or TRBD2 (6 bases each). The germline V gene encodes CDR1 SGDLS and CDR2 YYNGEE. The CDR3 length is 15 residues. The CDR3 nucleotides read TGTGCCAGCAGCGTAGAGGGGGATAGGGGGGATACGCGGTATTTT. It is translated as CASSVEGDRGDTRYF.

The V call is TRBV9, the J call TRBJ2-5; 9 positions match TRBD2. This CDR3 comprises 17 residues. Germline CDR1 and CDR2: SGDLS and YYNGEE. Trimming at V came to 4 bases and at J to 4 bases, leaving 14 bases not matched to a gene. The CDR3 loop is CASSNGGMAGGRETQYF. CDR3 nucleotides: TGTGCCAGCAGCAACGGGGGGATGGCGGGAGGGCGAGAGACCCAGTACTTC.

This chain links TRBV20-1 with TRBJ2-4, with a possible D match to TRBD1 (6 bases). Trimming shortened V by 2 bases and J by 2 bases, and 16 bases separated the two germline ends. The CDR3 is made up of 16 amino acids. CDR1 DFQATT and CDR2 SNEGSKA come from the germline V gene (reference sequence). For the CDR3, the DNA is TGCAGTGCTAGATCCCTCAGGGGCAGTACCAAAAACATTCAGTACTTC. Amino acids: CSARSLRGSTKNIQYF.

This sequence joins TRBV20-1 and TRBJ2-7, with 7 bases fitting TRBD2. With V trimmed by 3 bases and J by 1 base, 6 bases remained unmatched. Per germline, CDR1 DFQATT and CDR2 SNEGSKA (reference sequence). CDR3 length: 14 residues. CDR3 amino acids: CSARTLAVSYEQYF. As DNA, the CDR3 is TGCAGTGCTAGGACCCTAGCGGTGTCCTACGAGCAGTACTTC.

This clonotype was counted only a few times. V usage is TRBV25-1 and J usage is TRBJ2-1; 14 positions agree with TRBD2. J lost 0 bases, V lost 8 bases, and 3 bases had no gene match. Germline CDR1 reads MGHDK; CDR2 reads SYGVNS. The CDR3 consists of 16 residues. The CDR3 loop is CASRGTSGGSYNEQFF. The CDR3 region has the DNA TGTGCCAGCCGGGGGACTAGCGGGGGCTCCTACAATGAGCAGTTCTTC.